This T cell receptor (beta chain) was captured in a study of early T cells in non-severe SARS-CoV-2 infection. Per the germline V gene, CDR1 is MGHDK and CDR2 is SYGVNS. The trim removed 5 bases at V and 4 bases at J, leaving 8 bases unmatched. CDR3 length equals 14 residues. This clonotype appeared a few times. Individual cDNA molecules received unique molecular identifiers during library preparation. TCRdb redid the calling of the 5' RACE reads with MiXCR, one entry per CDR3 protein. Of tens of thousands of distinct CDR3 sequences in the sample, roughly 13% were seen once. The rearrangement uses TRBV25-1 and TRBJ2-7; TRBD1 aligns across 7 bases. The sample here was whole blood, taken at baseline. The source of this sequence is an adult who was a healthcare worker with PCR-confirmed SARS-CoV-2 infection or an uninfected control (not recorded which). As DNA, the CDR3 is TGTGCCAGCAGTATGAGAGGGGGCCGGTACGAGCAGTACTTC. Protein sequence: CASSMRGGRYEQYF.